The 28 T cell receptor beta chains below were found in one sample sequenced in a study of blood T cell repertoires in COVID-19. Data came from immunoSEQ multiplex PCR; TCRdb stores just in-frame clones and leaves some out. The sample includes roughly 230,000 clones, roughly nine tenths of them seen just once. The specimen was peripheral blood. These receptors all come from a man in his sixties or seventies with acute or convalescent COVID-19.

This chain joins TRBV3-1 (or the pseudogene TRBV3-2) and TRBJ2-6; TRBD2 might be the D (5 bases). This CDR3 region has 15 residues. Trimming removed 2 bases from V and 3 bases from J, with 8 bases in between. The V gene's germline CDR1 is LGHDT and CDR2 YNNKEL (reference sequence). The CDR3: CASSQWGVGANVLTF. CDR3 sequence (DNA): TGTGCCAGCAGCCAATGGGGAGTTGGGGCCAACGTCCTGACTTTC.

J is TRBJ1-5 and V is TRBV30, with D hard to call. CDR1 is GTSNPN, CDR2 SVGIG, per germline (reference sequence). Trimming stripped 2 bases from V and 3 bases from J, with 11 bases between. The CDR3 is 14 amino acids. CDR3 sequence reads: CAWSPGNYNQPQHF. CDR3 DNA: TGTGCCTGGAGTCCAGGTAATTACAATCAGCCCCAGCATTTT.

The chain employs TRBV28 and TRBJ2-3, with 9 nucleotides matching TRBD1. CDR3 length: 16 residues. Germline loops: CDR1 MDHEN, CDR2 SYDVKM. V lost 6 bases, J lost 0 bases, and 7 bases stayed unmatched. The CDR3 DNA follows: TGTGCCAGCAGAACAGGGGGCGGAACTAGCACAGATACGCAGTATTTT. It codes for CASRTGGGTSTDTQYF.

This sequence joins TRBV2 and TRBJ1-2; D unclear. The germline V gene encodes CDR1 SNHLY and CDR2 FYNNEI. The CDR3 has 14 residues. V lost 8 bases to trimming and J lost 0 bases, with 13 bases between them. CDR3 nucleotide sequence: TGTGCCAGCCGGGAGGGCCCAGCTAACTATGGCTACACCTTC. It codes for CASREGPANYGYTF.

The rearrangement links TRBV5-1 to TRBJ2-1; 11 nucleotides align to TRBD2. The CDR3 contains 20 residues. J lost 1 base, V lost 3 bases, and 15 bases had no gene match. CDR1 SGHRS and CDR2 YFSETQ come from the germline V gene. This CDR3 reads CASSSGGGLAGRGSYNEQFF. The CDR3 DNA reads TGCGCCAGCAGCTCCGGTGGTGGACTAGCGGGCCGAGGGTCCTACAATGAGCAGTTCTTC.

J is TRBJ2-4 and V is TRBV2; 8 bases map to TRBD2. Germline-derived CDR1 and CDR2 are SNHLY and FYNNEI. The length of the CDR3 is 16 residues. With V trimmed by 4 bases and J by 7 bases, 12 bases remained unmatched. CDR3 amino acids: CASSGDLSGSGNIQYF. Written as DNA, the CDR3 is TGTGCCAGCAGTGGAGATTTGAGCGGGAGTGGTAACATTCAGTACTTC.

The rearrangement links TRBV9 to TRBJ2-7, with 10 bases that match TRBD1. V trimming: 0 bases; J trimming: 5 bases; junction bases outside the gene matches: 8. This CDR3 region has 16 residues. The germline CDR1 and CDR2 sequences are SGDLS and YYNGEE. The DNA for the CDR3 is TGTGCCAGCAGCGTAGCCCCGACAGGGGGCATCGACGAGCAGTACTTC. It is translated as CASSVAPTGGIDEQYF.

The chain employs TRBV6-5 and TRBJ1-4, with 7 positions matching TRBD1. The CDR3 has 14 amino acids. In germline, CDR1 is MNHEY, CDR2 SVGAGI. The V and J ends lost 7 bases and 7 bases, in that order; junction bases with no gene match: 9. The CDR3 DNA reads TGTGCCAGCAACCGCAAGGGGGCGGGTGAAAAACTGTTTTTT. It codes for CASNRKGAGEKLFF.

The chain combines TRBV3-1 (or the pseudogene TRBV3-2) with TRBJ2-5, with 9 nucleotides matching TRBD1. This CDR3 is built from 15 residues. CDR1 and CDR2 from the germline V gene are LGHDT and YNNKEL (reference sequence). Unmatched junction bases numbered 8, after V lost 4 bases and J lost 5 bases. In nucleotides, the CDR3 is TGTGCCAGCAGCCGATCCGGACAGGGGAGGGAGACCCAGTACTTC. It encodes CASSRSGQGRETQYF.

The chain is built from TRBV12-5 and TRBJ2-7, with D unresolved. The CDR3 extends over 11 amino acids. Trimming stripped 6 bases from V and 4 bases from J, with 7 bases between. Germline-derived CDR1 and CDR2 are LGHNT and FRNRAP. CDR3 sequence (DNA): TGTGCTAGTGGGTATTCTTACGAGCAGTACTTC. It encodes CASGYSYEQYF.

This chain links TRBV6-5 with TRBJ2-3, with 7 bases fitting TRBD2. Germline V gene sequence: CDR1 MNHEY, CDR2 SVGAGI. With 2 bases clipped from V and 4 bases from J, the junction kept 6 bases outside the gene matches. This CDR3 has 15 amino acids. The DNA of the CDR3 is TGTGCCAGCAGTTACGCGGGGGAGGGTGCAGATACGCAGTATTTT. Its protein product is CASSYAGEGADTQYF.

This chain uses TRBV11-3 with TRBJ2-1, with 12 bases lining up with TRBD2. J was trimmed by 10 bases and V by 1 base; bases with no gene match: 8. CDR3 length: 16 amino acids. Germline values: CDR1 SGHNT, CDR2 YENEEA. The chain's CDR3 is CASSLVTSGSLREQFF. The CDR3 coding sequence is TGTGCCAGCAGCTTAGTGACTAGCGGGAGTTTAAGAGAGCAGTTCTTC.

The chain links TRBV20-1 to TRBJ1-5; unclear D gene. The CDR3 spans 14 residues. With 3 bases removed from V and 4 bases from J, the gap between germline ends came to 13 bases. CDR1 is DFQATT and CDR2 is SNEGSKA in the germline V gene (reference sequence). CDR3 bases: TGCAGTGCTAGTAGCGGTGGGTCTAATCAGCCCCAGCATTTT. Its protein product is CSASSGGSNQPQHF.

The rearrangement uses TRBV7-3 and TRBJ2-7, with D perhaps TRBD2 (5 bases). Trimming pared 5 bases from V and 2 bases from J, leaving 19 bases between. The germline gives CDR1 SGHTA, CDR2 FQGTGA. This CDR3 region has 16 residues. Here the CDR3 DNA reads TGTGCCAGCAGCCCACCCGGACTTTTTTTTGCCTACGAGCAGTACTTC. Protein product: CASSPPGLFFAYEQYF.

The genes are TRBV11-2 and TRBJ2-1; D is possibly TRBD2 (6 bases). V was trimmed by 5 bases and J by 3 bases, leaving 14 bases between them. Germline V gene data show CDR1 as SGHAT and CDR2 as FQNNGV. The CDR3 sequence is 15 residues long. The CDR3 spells CASSPEAGFYNEQFF. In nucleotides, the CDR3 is TGTGCCAGCAGCCCCGAGGCGGGGTTCTACAATGAGCAGTTCTTC.

The CDR3 DNA reads as TGTGCCAGCAGTGAAGGTACTAACAATGAGCAGTTCTTC. This encodes CASSEGTNNEQFF. The chain carries TRBV6-4 and TRBJ2-1; D ambiguous. The CDR3 has 13 amino acids. V was pared by 3 bases and J by 5 bases, with 8 bases between. The V gene's germline CDR1 is MRHNA and CDR2 SNTAGT.

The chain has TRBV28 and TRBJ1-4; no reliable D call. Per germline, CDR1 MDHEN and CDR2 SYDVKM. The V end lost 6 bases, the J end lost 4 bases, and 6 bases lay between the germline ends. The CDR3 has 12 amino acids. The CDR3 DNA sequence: TGTGCCAGCAGAAGCCATAATGAAAAACTGTTTTTT. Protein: CASRSHNEKLFF.

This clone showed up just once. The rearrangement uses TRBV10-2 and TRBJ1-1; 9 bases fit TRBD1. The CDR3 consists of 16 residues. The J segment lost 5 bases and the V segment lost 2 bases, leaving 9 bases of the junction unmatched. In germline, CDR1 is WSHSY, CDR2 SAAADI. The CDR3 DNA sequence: TGCGCCAGCAGTGAGCTAAGGACAGGGGCGGATACTGAAGCTTTCTTT. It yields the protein CASSELRTGADTEAFF.

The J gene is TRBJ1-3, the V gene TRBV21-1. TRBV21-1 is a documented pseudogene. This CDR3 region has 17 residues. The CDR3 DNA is TGTGCCAGCAGCAAAGGGTTCCGCGGCACCTCTGGAAACACCATATATTTT. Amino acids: CASSKGFRGTSGNTIYF.

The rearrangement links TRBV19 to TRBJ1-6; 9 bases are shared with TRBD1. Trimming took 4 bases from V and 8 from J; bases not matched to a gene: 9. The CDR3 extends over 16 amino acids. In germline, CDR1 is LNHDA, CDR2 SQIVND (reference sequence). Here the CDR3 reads CASSTRQGVSHSPLHF. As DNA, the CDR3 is TGTGCCAGTAGTACCAGACAGGGGGTGAGCCATTCACCCCTCCACTTT. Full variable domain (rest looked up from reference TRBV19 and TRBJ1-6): DGGITQSPKYLFRKEGQNVTLSCEQNLNHDAMYWYRQDPGQGLRLIYYSQIVNDFQKGDIAEGYSVSREKKESFPLTVTSAQKNPTAFYLCASSTRQGVSHSPLHFGNGTRLTVT.

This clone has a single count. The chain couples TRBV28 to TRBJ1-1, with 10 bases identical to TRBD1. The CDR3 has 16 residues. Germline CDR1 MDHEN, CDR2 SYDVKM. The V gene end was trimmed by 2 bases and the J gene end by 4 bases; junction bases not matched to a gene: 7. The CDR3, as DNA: TGTGCCAGCAGTTTAAGGGACAGGGGAGGGCTCACTGAAGCTTTCTTT. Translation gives CASSLRDRGGLTEAFF.

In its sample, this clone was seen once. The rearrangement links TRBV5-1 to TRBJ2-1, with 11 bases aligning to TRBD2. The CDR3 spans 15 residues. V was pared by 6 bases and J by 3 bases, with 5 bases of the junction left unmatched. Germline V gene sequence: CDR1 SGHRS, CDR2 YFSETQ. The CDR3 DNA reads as TGCGCCAGCATTCGTACTAGCGGGGGCTACAATGAGCAGTTCTTC. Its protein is CASIRTSGGYNEQFF.

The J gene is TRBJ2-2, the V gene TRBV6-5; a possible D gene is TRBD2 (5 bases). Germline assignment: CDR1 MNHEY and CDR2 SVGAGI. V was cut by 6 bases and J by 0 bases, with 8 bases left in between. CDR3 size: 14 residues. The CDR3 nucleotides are TGTGCCAGCAGGCGAGGGACGAACACCGGGGAGCTGTTTTTT. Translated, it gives CASRRGTNTGELFF.

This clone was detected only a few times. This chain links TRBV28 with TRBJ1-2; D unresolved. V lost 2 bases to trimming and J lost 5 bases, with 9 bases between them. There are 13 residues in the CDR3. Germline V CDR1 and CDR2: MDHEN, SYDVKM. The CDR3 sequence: CASSLGGTYGYTF. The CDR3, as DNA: TGTGCCAGCAGTTTAGGAGGAACTTATGGCTACACCTTC.

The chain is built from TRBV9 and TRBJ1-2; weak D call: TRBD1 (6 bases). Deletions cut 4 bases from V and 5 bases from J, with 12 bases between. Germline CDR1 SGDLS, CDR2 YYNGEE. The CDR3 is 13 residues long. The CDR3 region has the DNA TGTGCCAGCAGCCCTCAGGGGTGGTATGGCTACACCTTC. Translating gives CASSPQGWYGYTF.

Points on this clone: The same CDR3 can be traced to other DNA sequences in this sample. Here the CDR3 DNA reads TGCGCCAGCAGCTTGACAGTAATGAACACTGAAGCTTTCTTT. This sequence encodes CASSLTVMNTEAFF. The chain joins TRBV5-1 to TRBJ1-1; D call uncertain. The length of the CDR3 is 14 residues. The ends were cut back, 1 base at V and 0 bases at J, with 7 bases in the middle. CDR1 and CDR2 from the germline V gene are SGHRS and YFSETQ.

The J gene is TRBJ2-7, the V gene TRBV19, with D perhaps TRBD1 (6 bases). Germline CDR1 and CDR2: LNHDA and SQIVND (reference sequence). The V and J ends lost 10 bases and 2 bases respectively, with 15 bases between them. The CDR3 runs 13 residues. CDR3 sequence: CATRAGQTYEQYF. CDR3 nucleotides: TGTGCCACTAGGGCAGGACAGACCTACGAGCAGTACTTC. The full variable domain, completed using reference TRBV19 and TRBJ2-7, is DGGITQSPKYLFRKEGQNVTLSCEQNLNHDAMYWYRQDPGQGLRLIYYSQIVNDFQKGDIAEGYSVSREKKESFPLTVTSAQKNPTAFYLCATRAGQTYEQYFGPGTRLTVT.

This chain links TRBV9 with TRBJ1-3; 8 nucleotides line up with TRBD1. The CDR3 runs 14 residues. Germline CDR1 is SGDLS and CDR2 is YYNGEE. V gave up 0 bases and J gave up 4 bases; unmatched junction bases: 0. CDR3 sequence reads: CASSVGDRGNTIYF. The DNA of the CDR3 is TGTGCCAGCAGCGTAGGGGACAGGGGAAACACCATATATTTT.